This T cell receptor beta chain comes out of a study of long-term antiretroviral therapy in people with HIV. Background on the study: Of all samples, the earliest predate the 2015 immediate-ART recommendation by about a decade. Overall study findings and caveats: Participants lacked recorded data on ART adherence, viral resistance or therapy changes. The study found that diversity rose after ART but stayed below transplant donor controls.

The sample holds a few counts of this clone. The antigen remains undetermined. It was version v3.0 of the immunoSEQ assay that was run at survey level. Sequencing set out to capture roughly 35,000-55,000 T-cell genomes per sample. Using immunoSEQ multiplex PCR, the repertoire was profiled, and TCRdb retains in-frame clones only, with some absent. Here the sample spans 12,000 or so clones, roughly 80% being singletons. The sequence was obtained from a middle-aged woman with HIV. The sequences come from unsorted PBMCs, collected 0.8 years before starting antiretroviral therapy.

The chain's CDR3 is CASSQGDPNEQFF. Here the CDR3 DNA reads TGTGCCAGCAGCCAAGGGGACCCCAATGAGCAGTTCTTC. The gene calls are TRBV5-4 and TRBJ2-1; D is perhaps TRBD1 or TRBD2 (5 bases each). Looked up from germline, CDR1 is SGHNT and CDR2 is YYREEE (reference sequence). V was shortened by 4 bases and J by 6 bases, with 11 bases between the two germline ends. The CDR3 runs 13 residues.